What follows describes a single T cell receptor beta chain. Use of 60 Vbeta and 13 Jbeta primers characterized the PCR. Profiled with immunoSEQ multiplex PCR; TCRdb holds only in-frame clones, not every one. The table shows about 100,000 clones, with 76% occurring only once. In germline, CDR1 is LNHNV, CDR2 YYDKDF (reference sequence). The CDR3 has 18 residues. Trimming left V 0 bases short and J 0 bases short, with 15 bases between. The record originates from a study of cytomegalovirus exposure and HLA in healthy donors. Sequencing input: PBMCs. The TCR comes from a man aged 18 to 30 in good health and CMV-seronegative. The chain uses TRBV15 and TRBJ2-1; perhaps TRBD2 as D (5 bases). The CDR3 region is CATSRDHLGRSSYNEQFF. As DNA, the CDR3 is TGTGCCACCAGCAGAGATCATCTAGGGAGAAGCTCCTACAATGAGCAGTTCTTC.